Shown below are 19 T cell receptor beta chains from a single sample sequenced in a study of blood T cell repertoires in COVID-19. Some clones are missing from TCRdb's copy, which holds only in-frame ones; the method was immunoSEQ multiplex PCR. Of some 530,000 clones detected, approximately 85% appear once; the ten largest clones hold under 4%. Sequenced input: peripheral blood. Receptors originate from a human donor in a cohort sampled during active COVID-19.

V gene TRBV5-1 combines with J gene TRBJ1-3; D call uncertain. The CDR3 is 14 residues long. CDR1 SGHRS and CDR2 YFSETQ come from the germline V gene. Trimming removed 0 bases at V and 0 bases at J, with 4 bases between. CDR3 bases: TGCGCCAGCAGCTTGGGTATCTCTGGAAACACCATATATTTT. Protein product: CASSLGISGNTIYF.

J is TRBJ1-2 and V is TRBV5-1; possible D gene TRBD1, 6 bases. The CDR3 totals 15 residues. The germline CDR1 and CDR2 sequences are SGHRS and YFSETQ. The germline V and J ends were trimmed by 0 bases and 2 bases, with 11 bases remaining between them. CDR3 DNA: TGCGCCAGCAGCTTGGCCCAAGGGGGAAACTATGGCTACACCTTC. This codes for CASSLAQGGNYGYTF.

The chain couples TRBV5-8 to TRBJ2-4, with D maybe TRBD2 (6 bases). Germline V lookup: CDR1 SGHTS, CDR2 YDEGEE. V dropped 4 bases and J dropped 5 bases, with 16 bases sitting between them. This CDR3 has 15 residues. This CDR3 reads CASSPRGRRENIQYF. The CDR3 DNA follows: TGTGCCAGCAGCCCCCGGGGCCGGAGGGAAAACATTCAGTACTTC.

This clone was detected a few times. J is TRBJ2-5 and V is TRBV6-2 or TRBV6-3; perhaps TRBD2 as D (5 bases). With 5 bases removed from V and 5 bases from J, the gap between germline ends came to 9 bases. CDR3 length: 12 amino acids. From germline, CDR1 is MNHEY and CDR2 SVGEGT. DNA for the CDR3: TGTGCCAGCAGTGAGGGTGGGGAGACCCAGTACTTC. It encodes CASSEGGETQYF.

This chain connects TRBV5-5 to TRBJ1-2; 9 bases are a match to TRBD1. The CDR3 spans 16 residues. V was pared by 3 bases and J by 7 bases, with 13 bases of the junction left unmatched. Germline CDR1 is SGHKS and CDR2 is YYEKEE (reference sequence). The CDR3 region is CASSSPGQGYLGGYTF. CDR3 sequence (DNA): TGTGCCAGCAGCTCCCCGGGACAGGGATATCTGGGTGGCTACACCTTC.

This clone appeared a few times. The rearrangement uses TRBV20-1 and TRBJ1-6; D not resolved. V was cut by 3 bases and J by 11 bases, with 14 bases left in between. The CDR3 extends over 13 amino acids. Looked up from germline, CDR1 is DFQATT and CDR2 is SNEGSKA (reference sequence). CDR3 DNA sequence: TGCAGTGCTAGTCCTAGCAGTTTGGCACCCCTCCACTTT. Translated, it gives CSASPSSLAPLHF.

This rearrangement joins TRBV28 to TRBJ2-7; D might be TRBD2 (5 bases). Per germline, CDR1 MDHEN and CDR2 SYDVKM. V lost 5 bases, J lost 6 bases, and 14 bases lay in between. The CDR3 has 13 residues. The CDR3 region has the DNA TGTGCCAGCAGTCTCCCTTTCCGGGGCGAGCAGTACTTC. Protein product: CASSLPFRGEQYF.

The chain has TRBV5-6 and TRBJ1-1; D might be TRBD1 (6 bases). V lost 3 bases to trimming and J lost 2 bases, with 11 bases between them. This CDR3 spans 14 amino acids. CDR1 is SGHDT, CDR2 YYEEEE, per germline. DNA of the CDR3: TGTGCCAGCAGCTACAGGGTCCCCAACACTGAAGCTTTCTTT. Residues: CASSYRVPNTEAFF.

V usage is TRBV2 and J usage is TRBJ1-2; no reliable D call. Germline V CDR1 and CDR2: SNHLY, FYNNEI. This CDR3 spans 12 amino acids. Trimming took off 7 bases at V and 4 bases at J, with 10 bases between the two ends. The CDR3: CASNREIYGYTF. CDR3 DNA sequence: TGTGCCAGCAACCGGGAAATCTATGGCTACACCTTC.

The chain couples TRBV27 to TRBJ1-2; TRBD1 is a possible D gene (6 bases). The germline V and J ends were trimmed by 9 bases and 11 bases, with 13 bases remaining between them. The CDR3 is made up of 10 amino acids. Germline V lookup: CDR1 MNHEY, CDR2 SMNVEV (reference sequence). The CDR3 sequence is CASLNRAYTF. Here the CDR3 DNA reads TGTGCCAGTTTAAACAGGGCGTACACCTTC.

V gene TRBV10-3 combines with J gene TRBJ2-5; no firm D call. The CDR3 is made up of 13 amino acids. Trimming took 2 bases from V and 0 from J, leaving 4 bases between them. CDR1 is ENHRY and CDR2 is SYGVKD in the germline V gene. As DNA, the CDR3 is TGTGCCATCAGTGAGGCAGACCAAGAGACCCAGTACTTC. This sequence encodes CAISEADQETQYF.

CDR3 region: CASSFGRESYEQYF. The CDR3, as DNA: TGCGCCAGCAGCTTTGGGCGGGAATCCTACGAGCAGTACTTC. V usage is TRBV5-1 and J usage is TRBJ2-7, with a weak D call TRBD2 (6 bases). With 2 bases removed from V and 1 base from J, the gap between germline ends came to 10 bases. The CDR3 is made up of 14 amino acids. CDR1 is SGHRS and CDR2 is YFSETQ in the germline V gene.

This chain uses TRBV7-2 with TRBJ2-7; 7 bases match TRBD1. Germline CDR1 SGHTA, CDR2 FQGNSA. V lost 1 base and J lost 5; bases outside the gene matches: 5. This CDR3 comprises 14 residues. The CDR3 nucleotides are TGTGCCAGCAGCTTAGTCAGGGGGTCCAACGAGCAGTACTTC. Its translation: CASSLVRGSNEQYF.

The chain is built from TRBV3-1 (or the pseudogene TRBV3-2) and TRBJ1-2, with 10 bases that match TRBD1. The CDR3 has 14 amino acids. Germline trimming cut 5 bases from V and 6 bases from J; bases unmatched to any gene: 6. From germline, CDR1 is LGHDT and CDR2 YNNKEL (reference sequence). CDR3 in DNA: TGTGCCAGCAGCAGGACAGGGGGGGGCAATGGCTACACCTTC. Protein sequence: CASSRTGGGNGYTF.

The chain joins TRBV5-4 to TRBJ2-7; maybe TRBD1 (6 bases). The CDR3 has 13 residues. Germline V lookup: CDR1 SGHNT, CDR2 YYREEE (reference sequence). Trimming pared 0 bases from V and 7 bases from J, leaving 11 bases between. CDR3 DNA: TGTGCCAGCAGCTTGGAGCCAGGGGAAGAGCAGTACTTC. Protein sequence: CASSLEPGEEQYF.

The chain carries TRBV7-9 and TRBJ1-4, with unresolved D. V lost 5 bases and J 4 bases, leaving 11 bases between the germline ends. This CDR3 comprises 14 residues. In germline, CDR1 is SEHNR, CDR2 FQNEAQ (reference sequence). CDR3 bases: TGTGCCAGCAGCAAGGGAGGATATAATGAAAAACTGTTTTTT. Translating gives CASSKGGYNEKLFF.

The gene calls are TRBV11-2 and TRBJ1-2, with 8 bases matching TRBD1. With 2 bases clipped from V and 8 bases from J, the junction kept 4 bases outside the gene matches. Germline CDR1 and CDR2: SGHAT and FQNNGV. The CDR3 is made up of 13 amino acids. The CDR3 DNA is TGTGCCAGCAGCTTACCAGGGGGCGCAGGCTACACCTTC. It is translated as CASSLPGGAGYTF. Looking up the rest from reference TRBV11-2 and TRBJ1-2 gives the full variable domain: EAGVAQSPRYKIIEKRQSVAFWCNPISGHATLYWYQQILGQGPKLLIQFQNNGVVDDSQLPKDRFSAERLKGVDSTLKIQPAKLEDSAVYLCASSLPGGAGYTFGSGTRLTVV.

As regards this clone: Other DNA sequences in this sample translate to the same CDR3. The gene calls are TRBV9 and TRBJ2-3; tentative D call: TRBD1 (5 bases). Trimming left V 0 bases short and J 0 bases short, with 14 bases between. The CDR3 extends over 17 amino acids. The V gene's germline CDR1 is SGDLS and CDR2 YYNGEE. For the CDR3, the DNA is TGTGCCAGCAGCGTAGGAGGCAGGGCGAGGAGCACAGATACGCAGTATTTT. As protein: CASSVGGRARSTDTQYF.

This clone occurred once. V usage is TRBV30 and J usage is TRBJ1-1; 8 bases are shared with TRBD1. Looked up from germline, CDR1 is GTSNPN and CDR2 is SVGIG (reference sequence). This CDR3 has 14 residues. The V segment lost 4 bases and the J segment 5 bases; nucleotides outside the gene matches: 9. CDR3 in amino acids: CAWTRDRGWTEAFF. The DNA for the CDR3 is TGTGCCTGGACCCGCGACAGGGGTTGGACTGAAGCTTTCTTT.